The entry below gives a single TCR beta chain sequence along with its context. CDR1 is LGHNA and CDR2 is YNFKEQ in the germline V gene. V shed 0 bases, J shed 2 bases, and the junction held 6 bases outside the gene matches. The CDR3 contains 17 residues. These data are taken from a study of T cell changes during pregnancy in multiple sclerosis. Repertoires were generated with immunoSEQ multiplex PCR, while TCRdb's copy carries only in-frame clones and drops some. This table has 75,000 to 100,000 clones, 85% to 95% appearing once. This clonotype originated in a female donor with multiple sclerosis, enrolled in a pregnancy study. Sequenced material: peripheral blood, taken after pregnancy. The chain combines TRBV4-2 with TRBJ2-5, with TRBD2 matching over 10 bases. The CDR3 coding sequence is TGTGCCAGCAGCCAAGATGGGGCACTAGCGGGGCAAGAGACCCAGTACTTC. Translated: CASSQDGALAGQETQYF.